The 32 T cell receptor beta chains reported below all come from one sample, sequenced in a study of blood T cell repertoires in COVID-19. Using immunoSEQ multiplex PCR, the repertoire was profiled, and TCRdb retains in-frame clones only, with some absent. This sample has over 55,000 clones; 80% to 90% occur once, and the top ten carry about 4.7%. The sample was peripheral blood. Receptors were obtained from a human donor in a cohort sampled during active COVID-19.

The chain carries TRBV18 and TRBJ1-1; 7 bases fit TRBD1. V lost 3 bases, J lost 4 bases, and 5 bases stayed unmatched. This CDR3 is 14 amino acids long. Germline loops: CDR1 KGHSH, CDR2 LQKENI. CDR3 loop: CASSPTTGATEAFF. The CDR3 DNA is TGTGCCAGCTCACCGACTACAGGGGCCACTGAAGCTTTCTTT.

This chain uses TRBV2 with TRBJ2-7; D may be TRBD2 (5 bases). The CDR3 has 15 residues. V lost 4 bases, J lost 2 bases, and 15 bases lay in between. Germline CDR1 is SNHLY and CDR2 is FYNNEI. The CDR3 DNA reads as TGTGCCAGCAGTGTTGGGCCCGGGGTGCCCTACGAGCAGTACTTC. Protein: CASSVGPGVPYEQYF.

The chain recombines TRBV3-1 (or the pseudogene TRBV3-2) with TRBJ2-1; TRBD1 is a possible D gene (5 bases). The CDR3 loop spans 14 amino acids. V lost 0 bases and J lost 4, with 7 bases in between. Germline V gives CDR1 LGHDT, CDR2 YNNKEL (reference sequence). CDR3 coding DNA: TGTGCCAGCAGCCAAGACAGGGCGTACAATGAGCAGTTCTTC. Translation gives CASSQDRAYNEQFF.

The rearrangement joins TRBV7-9 to TRBJ1-3; 7 bases line up with TRBD1. There are 15 residues in the CDR3. Trimming cost V 1 base and J 2 bases; bases outside gene matches: 2. The germline V gene has CDR1 SEHNR and CDR2 FQNEAQ (reference sequence). The CDR3 DNA is TGTGCCAGCAGCTTAGTGGGACAGACTGGAAACACCATATATTTT. It codes for CASSLVGQTGNTIYF.

The count of this clone is one. CDR3 bases: TGTGCCAGCAGCCCCCGGGACAGGGGCCGGGGCACTGAAGCTTTCTTT. Translation gives CASSPRDRGRGTEAFF. The chain joins TRBV11-1 to TRBJ1-1; 10 bases align to TRBD1. Germline values: CDR1 SGHAT, CDR2 FQDESV (reference sequence). Trimming cost V 5 bases and J 4 bases; bases outside gene matches: 10. The CDR3 loop spans 16 amino acids.

This clone has just one count. The CDR3, as DNA: TGTGCCAGCAGTTTACGGACAGCCAGTACTAACTATGGCTACACCTTC. This sequence encodes CASSLRTASTNYGYTF. The chain has TRBV27 and TRBJ1-2; possible D gene TRBD1, 6 bases. V was cut by 2 bases and J by 0 bases, with 13 bases left in between. The CDR3 is 16 amino acids. Germline V gives CDR1 MNHEY, CDR2 SMNVEV (reference sequence).

V is TRBV18 and J is TRBJ2-7; D gene ambiguous. The length of the CDR3 is 14 residues. Germline V gives CDR1 KGHSH, CDR2 LQKENI. The V end lost 2 bases, the J end lost 1 base, and 9 bases lay between the germline ends. The CDR3 bases are TGTGCCAGCTCACCAGGCGGCTTATCCTACGAGCAGTACTTC. Encoded protein: CASSPGGLSYEQYF.

V is TRBV29-1 and J is TRBJ1-1; D may be TRBD1 (6 bases). The CDR3 runs 11 residues. Germline-derived CDR1 and CDR2 are SQVTM and ANQGSEA. V gave up 4 bases and J gave up 11 bases, with 14 bases separating them. CDR3 DNA sequence: TGCAGCGTTGGGACAGCCGTTGCTGCTTTCTTT. Protein product: CSVGTAVAAFF.

The rearrangement joins TRBV19 to TRBJ2-3; TRBD2 aligns across 7 bases. The length of the CDR3 is 14 residues. The germline CDR1 and CDR2 sequences are LNHDA and SQIVND (reference sequence). With 5 bases clipped from V and 3 bases from J, the junction kept 5 bases outside the gene matches. This CDR3 reads CASSFGLETDTQYF. CDR3 coding DNA: TGTGCCAGTAGTTTCGGACTAGAGACAGATACGCAGTATTTT.

The chain employs TRBV27 and TRBJ1-1; 10 bases agree with TRBD1. Germline V gene data show CDR1 as MNHEY and CDR2 as SMNVEV (reference sequence). This CDR3 has 15 amino acids. V was pared by 4 bases and J by 7 bases, with 9 bases of the junction left unmatched. CDR3 sequence reads: CASSYLTGGGGEAFF. CDR3 DNA sequence: TGTGCCAGCAGTTACCTGACAGGGGGCGGAGGTGAAGCTTTCTTT.

This clone was detected only once. The rearrangement joins TRBV20-1 to TRBJ1-1; the D is unclear. The germline gives CDR1 DFQATT, CDR2 SNEGSKA (reference sequence). This CDR3 contains 14 residues. Trimming shortened V by 3 bases and J by 1 base, and 12 bases separated the two germline ends. CDR3 region: CSASRSPGNTEAFF. For the CDR3, the DNA is TGCAGTGCTAGTAGGTCGCCAGGGAACACTGAAGCTTTCTTT.

The J gene is TRBJ2-2, the V gene TRBV19, with D tentatively TRBD2 (5 bases). Looked up from germline, CDR1 is LNHDA and CDR2 is SQIVND (reference sequence). The CDR3 runs to 15 residues. Trimming cost V 4 bases and J 2 bases, with 11 bases left between them. CDR3 amino acids: CASSRRVTNTGELFF. The CDR3 region has the DNA TGTGCCAGTAGTAGGCGGGTCACTAACACCGGGGAGCTGTTTTTT. The variable domain in full, completed from reference TRBV19 and TRBJ2-2, reads DGGITQSPKYLFRKEGQNVTLSCEQNLNHDAMYWYRQDPGQGLRLIYYSQIVNDFQKGDIAEGYSVSREKKESFPLTVTSAQKNPTAFYLCASSRRVTNTGELFFGEGSRLTVL.

V usage is TRBV27 and J usage is TRBJ2-7, with 13 bases aligning to TRBD2. V gave up 6 bases and J gave up 0 bases; unmatched junction bases: 2. The CDR3 is 15 residues long. Per germline, CDR1 MNHEY and CDR2 SMNVEV (reference sequence). CDR3 nucleotide sequence: TGTGCCAGCAGGGGGACTAGCGGGGCCTCCTACGAGCAGTACTTC. As protein: CASRGTSGASYEQYF.

To note about this clone: At the DNA level, this CDR3 is encoded by other sequences in the same sample as well. The rearrangement uses TRBV18 and TRBJ1-5; D is possibly TRBD1 (6 bases). V was clipped by 2 bases and J by 7 bases, with 9 bases between them. CDR3 length equals 13 residues. CDR1 is KGHSH and CDR2 is LQKENI in the germline V gene. The CDR3 is CASSPKQGQPQHF. The DNA for the CDR3 is TGTGCCAGCTCACCAAAACAGGGCCAGCCCCAGCATTTT.

This chain uses TRBV6-5 with TRBJ2-7, with D possibly TRBD2 on 6 matching bases. CDR1 and CDR2 (germline): MNHEY, SVGAGI. The V end was cut by 6 bases, the J end by 1 base, with 10 bases between. This CDR3 has 13 residues. In DNA form, the CDR3 reads TGTGCCAGCAGGCCGACTAGGTCCTACGAGCAGTACTTC. Translated, it gives CASRPTRSYEQYF.

The J gene is TRBJ2-7, the V gene TRBV6-6, with 7 positions matching TRBD1. Germline V gives CDR1 MNHNY, CDR2 SVGAGI (reference sequence). V lost 6 bases and J lost 2; bases outside the gene matches: 7. The CDR3 is made up of 14 amino acids. The CDR3, as DNA: TGTGCCAGCAGCTGGGGACAGTGGACCTACGAGCAGTACTTC. It specifies CASSWGQWTYEQYF.

This chain connects TRBV18 to TRBJ1-5, with D maybe TRBD1 (5 bases). The CDR3 is 15 residues long. Deletions cut 3 bases from V and 0 bases from J, with 9 bases between. In germline, CDR1 is KGHSH, CDR2 LQKENI. CDR3 loop: CASSPRQFSNQPQHF. In DNA form, the CDR3 reads TGTGCCAGCTCACCTAGACAGTTTAGCAATCAGCCCCAGCATTTT.

The chain links TRBV24-1 to TRBJ2-3; 13 bases fit TRBD2. The V gene end was trimmed by 3 bases and the J gene end by 2 bases; junction bases not matched to a gene: 4. CDR3 size: 17 residues. Germline V gives CDR1 KGHDR, CDR2 SFDVKD. In DNA form, the CDR3 reads TGTGCCACCAGTGATCCGACTAGCGGGGGGATCACAGATACGCAGTATTTT. This encodes CATSDPTSGGITDTQYF.

The rearrangement joins TRBV7-3 to TRBJ1-2; D gene uncertain. The length of the CDR3 is 13 residues. The germline V gene encodes CDR1 SGHTA and CDR2 FQGTGA. Trimming took off 1 base at V and 8 bases at J, with 11 bases between the two ends. CDR3 loop: CASSLNGGIGYTF. The CDR3 coding sequence is TGTGCCAGCAGCTTAAATGGAGGGATCGGCTACACCTTC.

The rearrangement links TRBV20-1 to TRBJ2-5; D remains ambiguous. The length of the CDR3 is 13 residues. Trimming left V 3 bases short and J 1 base short, with 9 bases between. Germline CDR1 and CDR2: DFQATT and SNEGSKA (reference sequence). CDR3 protein: CSASNPGQETQYF. The CDR3 coding sequence is TGCAGTGCTAGTAATCCAGGCCAAGAGACCCAGTACTTC.

V and J are TRBV5-1 and TRBJ2-1, with 10 bases aligning to TRBD2. Germline-derived CDR1 and CDR2 are SGHRS and YFSETQ. CDR3 length equals 16 residues. J lost 0 bases, V lost 1 base, and 1 base had no gene match. The CDR3: CASSLTSGASYNEQFF. The DNA for the CDR3 is TGCGCCAGCAGCTTGACTAGCGGGGCCTCCTACAATGAGCAGTTCTTC.

The J gene is TRBJ2-5, the V gene TRBV5-1, with TRBD1 identical over 10 bases. The ends lost 3 bases at V and 3 bases at J; junction bases unmatched: 8. The V gene's germline CDR1 is SGHRS and CDR2 YFSETQ. The CDR3 sequence is 16 residues long. CDR3 sequence reads: CASSWISGTGEETQYF. The CDR3 DNA follows: TGCGCCAGCAGCTGGATTTCCGGGACAGGGGAAGAGACCCAGTACTTC.

The chain carries TRBV4-1 and TRBJ2-6; the D gene is possibly TRBD1 (6 bases). The CDR3 is made up of 19 amino acids. Trimming shortened V by 0 bases and J by 0 bases, and 15 bases separated the two germline ends. Germline assignment: CDR1 MGHRA and CDR2 YSYEKL. DNA of the CDR3: TGCGCCAGCAGCCAAGATCCTGGACAGACTCGCTCTGGGGCCAACGTCCTGACTTTC. Its translation is CASSQDPGQTRSGANVLTF.

V gene TRBV18 combines with J gene TRBJ2-1, with a tentative D call TRBD1 (6 bases). V gave up 0 bases and J gave up 6 bases, with 9 bases separating them. This CDR3 region has 14 residues. From germline, CDR1 is KGHSH and CDR2 LQKENI. The CDR3 region has the DNA TGTGCCAGCTCACCACCTGACAGGAGCAATGAGCAGTTCTTC. Its protein is CASSPPDRSNEQFF.

This clone has a single count. This chain links TRBV6-1 with TRBJ2-7, with D possibly being TRBD1 (6 bases). Germline-derived CDR1 and CDR2 are MNHNS and SASEGT. V was cut by 4 bases and J by 2 bases, with 18 bases left in between. This CDR3 region has 16 residues. The CDR3 reads CASSVDGNRAAYEQYF. The CDR3 coding sequence is TGTGCCAGCAGTGTAGATGGGAACAGGGCAGCCTACGAGCAGTACTTC.

This chain links TRBV19 with TRBJ2-5; 12 bases are shared with TRBD2. CDR1 and CDR2 (germline): LNHDA, SQIVND (reference sequence). The V and J ends lost 7 bases and 4 bases, in that order; junction bases with no gene match: 7. The CDR3 is made up of 15 amino acids. The CDR3 reads CASNLAGGPRETQYF. The CDR3 region has the DNA TGTGCCAGTAATCTAGCGGGAGGGCCCAGAGAGACCCAGTACTTC.

CDR3 DNA: TGTGCCACCAACAGGGGAGGTCAGCCCCAGCATTTT. Amino acids: CATNRGGQPQHF. The chain links TRBV28 to TRBJ1-5; 7 bases map to TRBD1. The length of the CDR3 is 12 residues. V lost 10 bases, J lost 6 bases, and 6 bases stayed unmatched. Looked up from germline, CDR1 is MDHEN and CDR2 is SYDVKM.

The V call is TRBV5-5, the J call TRBJ1-5, with 12 bases matching TRBD1. V was clipped by 5 bases and J by 5 bases; unmatched bases: 8. CDR1 SGHKS and CDR2 YYEKEE come from the germline V gene (reference sequence). The CDR3 has 16 amino acids. This CDR3 is CASSSGTGGRDQPQHF. The CDR3 DNA sequence: TGTGCCAGCAGTTCCGGGACAGGGGGCCGGGATCAGCCCCAGCATTTT.

This chain joins TRBV18 and TRBJ2-3; TRBD2 might be the D (6 bases). The CDR3 runs to 14 residues. Germline assignment: CDR1 KGHSH and CDR2 LQKENI. Trimming shortened V by 3 bases and J by 3 bases, and 10 bases separated the two germline ends. CDR3 sequence reads: CASSPPAGTDTQYF. The CDR3 DNA sequence: TGTGCCAGCTCACCCCCGGCGGGGACAGATACGCAGTATTTT.

V is TRBV29-1 and J is TRBJ1-1; D might be TRBD1 (6 bases). The CDR3 totals 13 residues. Trimming removed 7 bases from V and 8 bases from J, with 20 bases in between. Per germline, CDR1 SQVTM and CDR2 ANQGSEA. CDR3 in amino acids: CSALGGGEREAFF. In DNA form, the CDR3 reads TGCAGCGCCCTAGGGGGGGGTGAAAGAGAAGCTTTCTTT.

V usage is TRBV7-8 and J usage is TRBJ2-7; 8 nucleotides line up with TRBD2. This CDR3 is 19 amino acids long. The germline V gene encodes CDR1 SGHVS and CDR2 FQNEAQ. Trimming at V came to 1 base and at J to 6 bases, leaving 20 bases not matched to a gene. CDR3 coding DNA: TGTGCCAGCAGCTTAGGCAGAAAGGGGGGGCGGGAGGAGGCTAGCGAGCAGTACTTC. Translating gives CASSLGRKGGREEASEQYF.

The V call is TRBV7-9, the J call TRBJ2-3, with 11 bases that match TRBD2. V lost 4 bases, J lost 4 bases, and 4 bases stayed unmatched. This CDR3 region has 15 residues. Per the germline V gene, CDR1 is SEHNR and CDR2 is FQNEAQ (reference sequence). Here the CDR3 reads CASSYSGGAPDTQYF. The CDR3 DNA reads TGTGCCAGCAGCTATAGCGGGGGGGCCCCAGATACGCAGTATTTT.